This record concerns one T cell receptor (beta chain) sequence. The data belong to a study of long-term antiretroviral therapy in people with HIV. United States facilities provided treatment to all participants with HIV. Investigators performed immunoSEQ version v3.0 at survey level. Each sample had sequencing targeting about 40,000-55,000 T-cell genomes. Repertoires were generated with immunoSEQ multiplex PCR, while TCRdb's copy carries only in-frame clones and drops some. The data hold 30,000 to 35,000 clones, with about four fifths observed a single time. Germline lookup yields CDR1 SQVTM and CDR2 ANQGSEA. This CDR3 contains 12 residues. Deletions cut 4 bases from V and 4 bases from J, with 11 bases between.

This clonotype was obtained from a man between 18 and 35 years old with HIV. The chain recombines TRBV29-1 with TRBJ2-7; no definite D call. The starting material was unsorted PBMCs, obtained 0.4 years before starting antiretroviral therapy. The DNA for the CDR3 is TGCAGCGTTGGGCAGACCCCTTACGAGCAGTACTTC. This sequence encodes CSVGQTPYEQYF.